Shown below are 11 T cell receptor beta chains from a single sample sequenced in a study of T cells after yellow fever vaccination. TCRdb passed the 5' RACE reads through MiXCR, listing each CDR3 protein once. The sample holds about 320,000 distinct CDR3 sequences, 3.5% to 5% seen once. Sequenced here: PBMCs, sampled 15 days after the yellow fever booster vaccination. These receptors all stem from a young man who received the YFV17D yellow fever vaccine.

This clonotype was counted at least ten times. This chain uses TRBV6-2 or TRBV6-3 with TRBJ1-5; TRBD1 aligns across 8 bases. This CDR3 spans 14 amino acids. Germline CDR1 and CDR2: MNHEY and SVGEGT. The J segment lost 7 bases and the V segment lost 4 bases, leaving 6 bases of the junction unmatched. The CDR3 nucleotides are TGTGCCAGCAGTTTAGGACAGGGACGGCAGCCCCAGCATTTT. Protein sequence: CASSLGQGRQPQHF.

This clonotype was observed a handful of times. This chain links TRBV12-3 or TRBV12-4 with TRBJ2-1; 10 bases agree with TRBD2. The CDR3 runs 16 residues. The V gene end was trimmed by 5 bases and the J gene end by 5 bases; junction bases not matched to a gene: 9. This CDR3 reads CASSPGGTSAHNEQFF. The CDR3 nucleotides read TGTGCCAGCAGTCCAGGCGGGACTAGCGCTCACAATGAGCAGTTCTTC.

This clonotype appeared many times. V and J are TRBV3-1 and TRBJ2-5; TRBD1 aligns across 7 bases. This CDR3 has 15 amino acids. Germline V lookup: CDR1 LGHDT, CDR2 YNNKEL (reference sequence). V dropped 2 bases and J dropped 1; count of bases not matched to a gene: 4. The CDR3 here is CASSQTGDLQETQYF. The DNA of the CDR3 is TGTGCCAGCAGCCAAACAGGGGACCTCCAAGAGACCCAGTACTTC.

This clonotype was found a few times. The rearrangement links TRBV12-3 or TRBV12-4 to TRBJ2-5; either TRBD1 or TRBD2 may fit D (5 bases each). This CDR3 spans 13 amino acids. The V and J ends lost 6 bases and 5 bases respectively, with 13 bases between them. DNA of the CDR3: TGTGCCAGCAGGTTTGGGGACGGGGAGACCCAGTACTTC. The encoded protein is CASRFGDGETQYF.

This clonotype has just a few counts. The chain carries TRBV9 and TRBJ2-2, with 8 nucleotides matching TRBD1. CDR3 length: 15 residues. J lost 5 bases, V lost 3 bases, and 6 bases had no gene match. CDR1 and CDR2 (germline): SGDLS, YYNGEE. CDR3 sequence: CASSGRDRGTGELFF. The DNA for the CDR3 is TGTGCCAGCAGCGGGAGAGACAGGGGAACCGGGGAGCTGTTTTTT.

This clonotype was seen many times. The V and J genes are TRBV28 and TRBJ2-7; a weak D match, TRBD2 (5 bases). This CDR3 has 12 amino acids. In germline, CDR1 is MDHEN, CDR2 SYDVKM. The V gene lost 2 bases and the J gene lost 5 bases, with 7 bases spanning the gap. The CDR3 DNA reads TGTGCCAGCAGTTTACGGGGTCACGAGCAGTACGTC. Amino acid sequence: CASSLRGHEQYV.

This clonotype turned up a few times. The rearrangement uses TRBV13 and TRBJ2-7; 7 nucleotides agree with TRBD2. Germline trimming cut 8 bases from V and 1 base from J; bases unmatched to any gene: 11. The CDR3 has 15 residues. Per germline, CDR1 PRHDT and CDR2 FYEKMQ (reference sequence). As DNA, the CDR3 is TGTGCCAGCCTCCGGGACTACGGGAAATCCTACGAGCAGTACGTC. It translates to CASLRDYGKSYEQYV.

This clonotype was observed a few times. The chain joins TRBV5-1 to TRBJ2-7, with 7 bases that match TRBD1. CDR3 size: 15 residues. J was trimmed by 3 bases and V by 0 bases; bases with no gene match: 6. The germline gives CDR1 SGHRS, CDR2 YFSETQ. The CDR3 DNA reads as TGCGCCAGCAGCTTGGGAGGGGGCGGAAACTACGAGCAGTACTTC. Translated: CASSLGGGGNYEQYF.

This clonotype was observed many times. The chain has TRBV5-5 and TRBJ1-6; weak D call: TRBD1 (5 bases). The length of the CDR3 is 15 residues. Looked up from germline, CDR1 is SGHKS and CDR2 is YYEKEE (reference sequence). Trimming took off 0 bases at V and 3 bases at J, with 7 bases between the two ends. The CDR3 reads CASSLEGSYNSPLHF. CDR3 bases: TGTGCCAGCAGCTTGGAGGGGAGCTATAATTCACCCCTCCACTTT.

In its sample, this clonotype was seen many times. The chain is built from TRBV7-2 and TRBJ2-5; 10 bases match TRBD2. V lost 3 bases and J lost 2; bases outside the gene matches: 9. The CDR3 contains 17 residues. CDR1 SGHTA and CDR2 FQGNSA come from the germline V gene. For the CDR3, the DNA is TGTGCCAGCAGCTTCGGTTTGACAGCGGGGGGGCAAGAGACCCAGTACTTC. Translation: CASSFGLTAGGQETQYF.

This clonotype was recorded at least ten times. The genes are TRBV29-1 and TRBJ2-1; no clear D gene. Germline loops: CDR1 SQVTM, CDR2 ANQGSEA. Trimming took off 1 base at V and 4 bases at J, with 5 bases between the two ends. CDR3 length: 12 residues. The CDR3, as DNA: TGCAGCGTTGAAGTTCGATACAATGAGCAGTTCTTC. As protein: CSVEVRYNEQFF.